This record covers a single TCR beta chain. As originally analysed: From reference gene primer amplification, estimates of nucleated cell counts were derived. Measured with immunoSEQ multiplex PCR; TCRdb has only the in-frame clones, and not every one. Clone size and V and J calls were adopted from that table, with D and trimming inferred from the DNA. The table shows fewer than 300,000 clones, with roughly 90% occurring only once. The sample originates from a study of blood T cell repertoires in COVID-19. Overall study: Both acute and convalescent COVID-19 samples were obtained from the United States, Italy and Spain. T cells, B-cell-depleted T cells, or PBMCs provided the cDNA or gDNA that served as material.

Trimming cost V 2 bases and J 5 bases; bases outside gene matches: 7. This CDR3 has 15 residues. Germline loops: CDR1 SGHVS, CDR2 FQNEAQ. Sequencing was done on a sample of peripheral blood. The source of this sequence is a woman aged 25 to 39 with acute or convalescent COVID-19. The chain recombines TRBV7-8 with TRBJ2-7; 9 nucleotides line up with TRBD1. CDR3 nucleotides: TGTGCCAGCAGCTTACGCCGGGACAGGGCCCACGAGCAGTACTTC. Protein: CASSLRRDRAHEQYF.